The 21 T cell receptor beta chains presented below share a single source sample, sequenced in a study of cytomegalovirus exposure and HLA in healthy donors. PCR was performed using 60 Vbeta and 13 Jbeta primers. The data were produced by immunoSEQ multiplex PCR, yet TCRdb's version contains in-frame clones alone and is incomplete. The repertoire holds some 150,000 clones, with about 79% as singletons. Sequencing input: PBMCs. The receptors stem from a man in his forties or fifties in good health and CMV-seropositive.

The chain links TRBV6-5 to TRBJ1-5; D is perhaps TRBD1 (6 bases). Germline values: CDR1 MNHEY, CDR2 SVGAGI. The length of the CDR3 is 14 residues. The V gene lost 4 bases and the J gene lost 6 bases, with 13 bases spanning the gap. The CDR3 loop reads CASSFRDTGQPQHF. Written as DNA, the CDR3 is TGTGCCAGCAGTTTCCGGGACACTGGTCAGCCCCAGCATTTT.

The chain combines TRBV2 with TRBJ2-7, with 16 bases fitting TRBD2. The CDR3 contains 17 residues. Trimming at V came to 0 bases and at J to 3 bases, leaving 2 bases not matched to a gene. CDR1 and CDR2 (germline): SNHLY, FYNNEI. CDR3 residues: CASSEAGLAGGDYEQYF. The CDR3 region has the DNA TGTGCCAGCAGTGAAGCGGGACTAGCGGGAGGGGACTACGAGCAGTACTTC.

The V call is TRBV9, the J call TRBJ2-5, with D tentatively TRBD2 (6 bases). This CDR3 comprises 14 residues. Per germline, CDR1 SGDLS and CDR2 YYNGEE. Trimming left V 3 bases short and J 0 bases short, with 9 bases between. The DNA of the CDR3 is TGTGCCAGCAGCGCGGGACTGTACCAAGAGACCCAGTACTTC. It codes for CASSAGLYQETQYF. The full variable domain, completed using reference TRBV9 and TRBJ2-5, is DSGVTQTPKHLITATGQRVTLRCSPRSGDLSVYWYQQSLDQGLQFLIQYYNGEERAKGNILERFSAQQFPDLHSELNLSSLELGDSALYFCASSAGLYQETQYFGPGTRLLVL.

V and J are TRBV6-1 and TRBJ2-1; 8 positions agree with TRBD2. There are 15 residues in the CDR3. With 4 bases clipped from V and 5 bases from J, the junction kept 7 bases outside the gene matches. Germline lookup yields CDR1 MNHNS and CDR2 SASEGT. CDR3 protein: CASSAPGLGDNEQFF. For the CDR3, the DNA is TGTGCCAGCAGTGCCCCGGGACTAGGGGACAATGAGCAGTTCTTC.

The chain is built from TRBV10-3 and TRBJ1-6; 7 bases map to TRBD1. The V gene's germline CDR1 is ENHRY and CDR2 SYGVKD. J lost 7 bases, V lost 6 bases, and 6 bases had no gene match. This CDR3 comprises 14 residues. CDR3: CAISRDRVNSPLHF. In DNA form, the CDR3 reads TGTGCCATCAGCAGAGACAGGGTCAATTCACCCCTCCACTTT.

Written as DNA, the CDR3 is TGTGCCAGCAGCTCCATAGCGGGAGCCTACAATGAGCAGTTCTTC. Residues: CASSSIAGAYNEQFF. The genes are TRBV7-6 and TRBJ2-1; 9 positions match TRBD2. The CDR3 is 15 amino acids. V gave up 4 bases and J gave up 2 bases; unmatched junction bases: 3. Germline CDR1 is SGHVS and CDR2 is FNYEAQ.

The chain recombines TRBV11-2 with TRBJ2-7; D perhaps matches TRBD1 (5 bases). The CDR3 totals 14 residues. Germline V gene lookup returns CDR1 SGHAT and CDR2 FQNNGV. Trimming removed 5 bases at V and 7 bases at J, with 18 bases between. The CDR3 DNA is TGTGCCAGCAGCCCTAACCCCTCATCAGGGGAGCAGTACTTC. Translating gives CASSPNPSSGEQYF.

This chain joins TRBV5-1 and TRBJ2-1; unclear D gene. With 0 bases removed from V and 2 bases from J, the gap between germline ends came to 3 bases. Per germline, CDR1 SGHRS and CDR2 YFSETQ. This CDR3 has 13 amino acids. CDR3: CASSLGAYNEQFF. The CDR3 nucleotides are TGCGCCAGCAGCTTGGGAGCCTACAATGAGCAGTTCTTC.

This chain connects TRBV9 to TRBJ2-3; perhaps TRBD1 as D (5 bases). The CDR3 extends over 16 amino acids. Germline lookup yields CDR1 SGDLS and CDR2 YYNGEE. With 3 bases removed from V and 5 bases from J, the gap between germline ends came to 19 bases. Written as DNA, the CDR3 is TGTGCCAGCAGCGCCGAAGGGGCGGTCCAGGGAGATACGCAGTATTTT. This sequence encodes CASSAEGAVQGDTQYF.

This clone was recorded only once. The chain links TRBV7-9 to TRBJ2-1; maybe TRBD2 (7 bases). The V and J ends lost 6 bases and 8 bases respectively, with 20 bases between them. The CDR3 loop spans 15 amino acids. Germline lookup yields CDR1 SEHNR and CDR2 FQNEAQ (reference sequence). This CDR3 reads CASRRGPQGGDEQFF. CDR3 sequence (DNA): TGTGCCAGCAGAAGAGGCCCACAGGGAGGGGATGAGCAGTTCTTC.

V and J are TRBV9 and TRBJ2-7; 9 nucleotides match TRBD2. V was clipped by 4 bases and J by 6 bases; unmatched bases: 11. The CDR3 loop spans 15 amino acids. Germline CDR1 and CDR2: SGDLS and YYNGEE. CDR3 sequence: CASSPGLAMVSEQYF. CDR3 nucleotides: TGTGCCAGCAGCCCTGGACTAGCGATGGTTTCCGAGCAGTACTTC.

This chain uses TRBV2 with TRBJ2-1; D ambiguous. V was cut by 2 bases and J by 4 bases, with 12 bases left in between. The CDR3 is 15 residues long. Germline CDR1 is SNHLY and CDR2 is FYNNEI. CDR3 sequence: CASSEHRTAYNEQFF. The CDR3 bases are TGTGCCAGCAGTGAACACAGAACGGCTTACAATGAGCAGTTCTTC.

This sequence joins TRBV6-1 and TRBJ1-5; D remains unclear. Trimming cost V 7 bases and J 2 bases, with 15 bases left between them. Germline V gene data show CDR1 as MNHNS and CDR2 as SASEGT. The CDR3 contains 15 residues. The DNA for the CDR3 is TGTGCCAGCACCACCTGGGGTAGCGGCAATCAGCCCCAGCATTTT. It encodes CASTTWGSGNQPQHF.

This chain joins TRBV5-1 and TRBJ2-7; TRBD2 matches 9 bases. The germline V gene has CDR1 SGHRS and CDR2 YFSETQ. This CDR3 is built from 15 residues. V lost 2 bases to trimming and J lost 7 bases; unmatched junction nucleotides: 10. The CDR3 nucleotides are TGCGCCAGCAGCTTCGGTAGTAGCGGGAGTGGGGAGCAGTACTTC. Translation: CASSFGSSGSGEQYF.

V gene TRBV7-2 combines with J gene TRBJ2-7; TRBD1 matches 9 bases. Germline values: CDR1 SGHTA, CDR2 FQGNSA. This CDR3 has 14 residues. The junction had 2 bases not matched to a gene; V was cut back by 0 bases and J by 5 bases. CDR3 sequence reads: CASSLAGTGNEQYF. CDR3 DNA sequence: TGTGCCAGCAGCTTAGCCGGGACAGGGAACGAGCAGTACTTC.

This sequence joins TRBV5-6 and TRBJ2-3; 7 nucleotides align to TRBD1. CDR3 length equals 15 residues. Germline CDR1 and CDR2: SGHDT and YYEEEE. The V gene end was trimmed by 4 bases and the J gene end by 6 bases; junction bases not matched to a gene: 11. The CDR3 coding sequence is TGTGCCAGCAGCACTAGACAGGGAAGGAAGGATACGCAGTATTTT. This gives the protein CASSTRQGRKDTQYF.

This clone has just a few counts. This chain connects TRBV11-2 to TRBJ2-7; 9 bases agree with TRBD1. The CDR3 contains 14 residues. The ends lost 1 base at V and 6 bases at J; junction bases unmatched: 4. Germline V gene sequence: CDR1 SGHAT, CDR2 FQNNGV. The chain's CDR3 is CASSLVRTGAEQYF. CDR3 nucleotide sequence: TGTGCCAGCAGCTTAGTGCGGACAGGGGCCGAGCAGTACTTC.

In this sample, this clone turned up once. This chain joins TRBV11-2 and TRBJ1-4, with TRBD1 matching 8 bases. V dropped 4 bases and J dropped 12; count of bases not matched to a gene: 4. Germline CDR1 SGHAT, CDR2 FQNNGV. The CDR3 runs 12 residues. The CDR3 is CASSYGQGQLFF. The CDR3 DNA is TGTGCCAGCAGCTATGGACAGGGTCAACTGTTTTTT.

V and J are TRBV27 and TRBJ2-2, with a possible D match to TRBD1 (6 bases). The CDR3 extends over 13 amino acids. Germline loops: CDR1 MNHEY, CDR2 SMNVEV (reference sequence). V lost 2 bases and J 5 bases, leaving 6 bases between the germline ends. CDR3 amino acids: CASSLRGTGELFF. CDR3 coding DNA: TGTGCCAGCAGTTTAAGGGGGACCGGGGAGCTGTTTTTT.

DNA of the CDR3: TGTGCCAGCAGCTTAAGGACACCCTACAATGAGCAGTTCTTC. Amino acid sequence: CASSLRTPYNEQFF. The chain uses TRBV11-3 and TRBJ2-1; a weak D match, TRBD1 (5 bases). This CDR3 region has 14 residues. V gave up 2 bases and J gave up 2 bases, with 7 bases separating them. Germline CDR1 SGHNT, CDR2 YENEEA.

This chain connects TRBV6-1 to TRBJ1-6; tentatively, D is TRBD1 (6 bases). The V gene lost 7 bases and the J gene lost 7 bases, with 11 bases spanning the gap. Germline V lookup: CDR1 MNHNS, CDR2 SASEGT. The CDR3 is 13 residues long. In DNA, the CDR3 is TGTGCCAGCAAAGCGGGGGCGAATTCACCCCTCCACTTT. Translated, it gives CASKAGANSPLHF.